Listed below are T cell receptor beta chains from one sample, sequenced in a study of T cell repertoires and Cas9 in healthy adults. Sequencing used immunoSEQ multiplex PCR; TCRdb keeps in-frame clones, though not all of them. The sample records approximately 22,000 clones, 85% to 95% being singletons. The sample comprised CD4+ effector T cells (CD127+, CD25-, CD137-, CD154-) from PBMCs; culture status not recorded. Source of these receptors: a human donor in good health. CDR3s include the opening cysteine and the closing phenylalanine or tryptophan. D genes are given only for firm matches. Rows may omit the clone size; those that give it use once, few, many or a size class.

TRBV28,TRBJ2-4,TRBD1,.,CASRTRGLKNIQYF,TGTGCCAGCAGAACAAGGGGGCTTAAAAACATTCAGTACTTC
TRBV28,TRBJ1-3,.,.,CASSLLSSGNTIYF,TGTGCCAGCAGTTTGTTAAGCTCTGGAAACACCATATATTTT
TRBV18,TRBJ2-3,.,.,CASSSRGHTSTDTQYF,TGTGCCAGCTCATCCAGGGGCCATACTAGCACAGATACGCAGTATTTT
TRBV5-4,TRBJ2-5,TRBD2,.,CASSAGGASSGLKETQYF,TGTGCCAGCAGCGCGGGGGGGGCCAGCTCAGGACTGAAAGAGACCCAGTACTTC
TRBV7-3,TRBJ2-1,TRBD2,.,CASSHLGTSGYQQGYNEQFF,TGTGCCAGCAGCCATCTCGGGACTAGCGGATACCAACAGGGCTACAATGAGCAGTTCTTC
TRBV7-9,TRBJ2-3,.,.,CASSLNPADTQYF,TGTGCCAGCAGCTTAAATCCCGCGGATACGCAGTATTTT
TRBV19,TRBJ1-1,.,.,CASLSRPGLNTEAFF,TGTGCCAGTCTTAGCCGACCAGGGTTGAACACTGAAGCTTTCTTT
TRBV28,TRBJ2-1,TRBD2,.,CASRGAGVYNEQFF,TGTGCCAGCAGGGGAGCGGGAGTTTACAATGAGCAGTTCTTC
TRBV6-5,TRBJ1-2,.,once,CASSSEDYGYTF,TGTGCCAGCAGTTCTGAGGATTATGGCTACACCTTC
TRBV5-1,TRBJ2-5,TRBD2,.,CASSASPGGQETQYF,TGCGCCAGCAGCGCCTCCCCGGGGGGCCAAGAGACCCAGTACTTC
TRBV7-2,TRBJ2-2,.,few,CASSLAGGGTGELFF,TGTGCCAGCAGCTTAGCGGGAGGGGGAACCGGGGAGCTGTTTTTT
TRBV11-2,TRBJ1-3,TRBD1,.,CASSRSRGQFSGNTIYF,TGTGCCAGCAGCCGTTCCCGGGGACAGTTCTCTGGAAACACCATATATTTT
TRBV11-3,TRBJ1-2,.,once,CASSRNFGGGYTF,TGTGCCAGCAGCAGAAACTTCGGGGGTGGCTACACCTTC
TRBV6-5,TRBJ2-1,.,.,CASRQREQFF,TGTGCCAGCAGACAGCGGGAGCAGTTCTTC
TRBV6-6,TRBJ2-2,TRBD2,.,CASRREGRNTGELFF,TGTGCCAGCAGGAGGGAGGGGAGAAACACCGGGGAGCTGTTTTTT
TRBV4-3,TRBJ2-7,.,once,CASSQEMTSSYEQYF,TGCGCCAGCAGCCAGGAAATGACAAGCTCCTACGAGCAGTACTTC
TRBV19,TRBJ2-2,.,.,CASRKSRDGGDRGSNTGELFF,TGTGCCAGTAGGAAGTCGCGGGACGGCGGAGACCGGGGATCGAACACCGGGGAGCTGTTTTTT
TRBV10-3,TRBJ2-7,TRBD1,.,CATRQGLSYEQYF,TGTGCCACCCGACAGGGGCTCAGTTACGAGCAGTACTTC
TRBV5-1,TRBJ1-1,.,.,CASSLDGQWNTEAFF,TGCGCCAGCAGCTTGGACGGACAGTGGAACACTGAAGCTTTCTTT
TRBV4-3,TRBJ2-5,.,.,CASSQASRETQYF,TGCGCCAGCAGCCAAGCTTCTCGAGAGACCCAGTACTTC
TRBV6-5,TRBJ2-5,TRBD2,.,CASSYQTSGGETQYF,TGTGCCAGCAGTTATCAGACTAGCGGCGGTGAGACCCAGTACTTC
TRBV6-1,TRBJ1-5,.,.,CASSETPTYQPQHF,TGCGCCAGCAGTGAAACGCCGACGTATCAGCCCCAGCATTTT
TRBV4-3,TRBJ1-6,TRBD1,.,CASSQEVTGQSSYNSPLHF,TGCGCCAGCAGCCAAGAGGTGACAGGGCAGAGCTCCTATAATTCACCCCTCCACTTT
TRBV28,TRBJ1-2,TRBD1,.,CASSPTGAGYGYTF,TGTGCCAGCAGCCCCACAGGGGCGGGCTATGGCTACACCTTC
TRBV9,TRBJ1-6,TRBD1,.,CASSVGDRANSPLHF,TGTGCCAGCAGCGTGGGGGACAGGGCGAATTCACCCCTCCACTTT
TRBV6-1,TRBJ2-3,.,.,CASIRGISTDTQYF,TGTGCCAGCATCCGGGGAATAAGCACAGATACGCAGTATTTT
TRBV10-3,TRBJ2-2,.,.,CAISEKSTGELFF,TGTGCCATCAGTGAAAAGAGTACCGGGGAGCTGTTTTTT
TRBV12-5,TRBJ2-5,.,.,CASRGLGETQYF,TGTGCTAGTCGGGGATTGGGGGAGACCCAGTACTTC
TRBV7-2,TRBJ2-1,TRBD2,.,CASSMTSGYNEQFF,TGTGCCAGCAGCATGACTAGCGGATACAATGAGCAGTTCTTC
TRBV11-3,TRBJ1-5,.,.,CASSPGLSQPQHF,TGTGCCAGCAGCCCAGGACTAAGTCAGCCCCAGCATTTT
TRBV7-2,TRBJ2-1,.,.,CASSLETSIREQFF,TGTGCCAGCAGCTTAGAGACTAGTATTCGTGAGCAGTTCTTC
TRBV28,TRBJ2-1,TRBD1,.,CASSPPTGSNEQFF,TGTGCCAGCAGTCCTCCGACAGGGTCCAATGAGCAGTTCTTC
TRBV12-5,TRBJ2-7,.,.,CASGPGDYSEQYF,TGTGCTAGTGGCCCGGGGGATTACAGCGAGCAGTACTTC
TRBV30,TRBJ2-3,TRBD2,.,CARTSESTDTQYF,TGTGCCCGCACTAGCGAGAGCACAGATACGCAGTATTTT
TRBV19,TRBJ2-1,.,.,CASSTRPKLGNEQFF,TGTGCCAGTAGTACCCGACCTAAACTCGGCAATGAGCAGTTCTTC
TRBV19,TRBJ1-2,.,.,CASTEEAGDYGYTF,TGTGCCAGTACGGAGGAAGCAGGGGACTATGGCTACACCTTC
TRBV5-5,TRBJ1-2,.,.,CASSPGGRPSNYGYTF,TGTGCCAGCAGCCCCGGGGGACGACCTTCTAACTATGGCTACACCTTC
TRBV5-6,TRBJ1-3,.,.,CASSRTYRSSGNTIYF,TGTGCCAGCAGTCGAACATACAGGAGCTCTGGAAACACCATATATTTT
TRBV7-9,TRBJ2-5,.,.,CASSNLQETQYF,TGTGCCAGCAGCAACCTACAAGAGACCCAGTACTTC
TRBV18,TRBJ1-1,.,.,CASSPLPLPGFNEAFF,TGTGCCAGCTCACCGCTCCCTTTACCGGGTTTCAATGAAGCTTTCTTT
TRBV12-5,TRBJ1-6,TRBD1,.,CASGLGQGFNSPLHF,TGTGCTAGTGGTTTAGGACAGGGCTTTAATTCACCCCTCCACTTT
TRBV11-3,TRBJ2-3,.,.,CASSGLAGDTQYF,TGTGCCAGCAGCGGGCTCGCGGGTGATACGCAGTATTTT
TRBV7-2,TRBJ2-5,TRBD1,.,CASSPTGLETQYF,TGTGCCAGCAGCCCGACAGGGTTGGAGACCCAGTACTTC